The clone carrying this TCR beta chain has at least ten counts. This sample is drawn from a study of regulatory T cells in long-lasting Graves disease. Time point noted: newly diagnosed GD, antithyroid drugs for less than 3 months. Construction of the TCR library relied on RNA isolated from PBMCs. Both iRepertoire HTBI primers and Arm-PCR of CDR3 regions were used to build the TCR beta libraries. TCRdb reprocessed the multiplex PCR reads via MiXCR and lists one record per CDR3 protein. The data show over 200,000 distinct CDR3 sequences, with about 18% seen just once and 14% held by the top ten. Another study also made use of these data, one on T cells in Graves' hyperthyroidism and ophthalmopathy.

Sample: peripheral blood mononuclear cells (PBMCs), taken at new diagnosis, from a patient treated with antithyroid drugs. This receptor was obtained from a woman in her twenties or thirties with Graves disease.

CDR3 amino acids: CAAGGDRGYGYTF. The CDR3 region has the DNA TGTGCCGCAGGGGGGGACAGGGGCTATGGCTACACCTTC. This chain links TRBV3-1 with TRBJ1-2; 10 positions agree with TRBD1. Germline assignment: CDR1 LGHDT and CDR2 YNNKEL (reference sequence). The V segment lost 11 bases and the J segment 4 bases; nucleotides outside the gene matches: 7. The CDR3 runs 13 residues.